This is a list of T cell receptor beta chains from one sample in a study of early T cells in non-severe SARS-CoV-2 infection. TCRdb recomputed calls from the 5' RACE reads with MiXCR, one row per CDR3 protein. The repertoire includes about 77,000 distinct CDR3 sequences, 8.5% to 10% of them detected once, and about 4.6% sits in the top ten. What was sequenced was whole blood. The receptors here all came from an adult who was a healthcare worker with PCR-confirmed SARS-CoV-2 infection or an uninfected control (not recorded which). CDR3s include the opening cysteine and the closing phenylalanine or tryptophan. Each record gives: CDR3 protein, CDR3 DNA, J gene, D gene, clone size, V gene. D genes are given only for firm matches. The size of a clone is reported for some rows only, either as once, few or many, or as a class for expanded clones.

cdr3_aa: CASSWTGGGSGELFF
cdr3_nt: TGTGCCAGCAGTTGGACAGGGGGCGGATCCGGGGAGCTGTTTTTT
j_call: TRBJ2-2
d_call: TRBD1
clone_size: once
v_call: TRBV28

cdr3_aa: CASSLGGERTGGNEQFF
cdr3_nt: TGTGCCAGCAGTTTAGGGGGAGAGAGGACAGGGGGAAATGAGCAGTTCTTC
j_call: TRBJ2-1
d_call: TRBD1
clone_size: -
v_call: TRBV27

cdr3_aa: CASSQGGTEAFF
cdr3_nt: TGTGCCAGCAGCCAAGGGGGAACTGAAGCTTTCTTT
j_call: TRBJ1-1
d_call: -
clone_size: many
v_call: TRBV7-2

cdr3_aa: CSAKQGPYEQYF
cdr3_nt: TGCAGTGCCAAACAGGGACCCTACGAGCAGTACTTC
j_call: TRBJ2-7
d_call: -
clone_size: many
v_call: TRBV20-1

cdr3_aa: CSATGTSGEYEQYF
cdr3_nt: TGCAGTGCCACCGGGACTAGCGGAGAATACGAGCAGTACTTC
j_call: TRBJ2-7
d_call: TRBD2
clone_size: few
v_call: TRBV20-1

cdr3_aa: CASSWGSNTEAFF
cdr3_nt: TGTGCCAGCAGCTGGGGTTCGAACACTGAAGCTTTCTTT
j_call: TRBJ1-1
d_call: -
clone_size: many
v_call: TRBV27

cdr3_aa: CASGKQVGATEAFF
cdr3_nt: TGTGCCAGCGGGAAACAGGTCGGGGCCACTGAAGCTTTCTTT
j_call: TRBJ1-1
d_call: -
clone_size: many
v_call: TRBV28

cdr3_aa: CSVATGRTGELFF
cdr3_nt: TGCAGCGTTGCAACAGGGAGGACCGGGGAGCTGTTTTTT
j_call: TRBJ2-2
d_call: -
clone_size: few
v_call: TRBV29-1

cdr3_aa: CASSSIQGPSGTQYF
cdr3_nt: TGTGCCAGCAGTTCCATACAGGGCCCCTCGGGGACCCAGTACTTC
j_call: TRBJ2-5
d_call: -
clone_size: many
v_call: TRBV27

cdr3_aa: CSVTRLNNYGYTF
cdr3_nt: TGCAGCGTGACCCGACTGAATAACTATGGCTACACCTTC
j_call: TRBJ1-2
d_call: -
clone_size: many
v_call: TRBV29-1

cdr3_aa: CASSEDRTLSGNTIYF
cdr3_nt: TGTGCCAGCAGCGAGGACAGGACCCTCTCTGGAAACACCATATATTTT
j_call: TRBJ1-3
d_call: TRBD1
clone_size: -
v_call: TRBV9

cdr3_aa: CASTQSAGGHIVEQFF
cdr3_nt: TGTGCCAGCACCCAATCGGCGGGAGGGCACATTGTTGAGCAGTTCTTC
j_call: TRBJ2-1
d_call: TRBD2
clone_size: few
v_call: TRBV7-2

cdr3_aa: CSVVLSGEQFF
cdr3_nt: TGCAGCGTTGTCCTGTCGGGGGAGCAGTTCTTC
j_call: TRBJ2-1
d_call: -
clone_size: many
v_call: TRBV29-1

cdr3_aa: CASRGRPSEAFF
cdr3_nt: TGTGCCAGCCGAGGACGGCCGTCTGAAGCTTTCTTT
j_call: TRBJ1-1
d_call: -
clone_size: -
v_call: TRBV28

cdr3_aa: CASSSWTNFKAFF
cdr3_nt: TGTGCCAGCAGCTCATGGACGAATTTCAAAGCTTTCTTT
j_call: TRBJ1-1
d_call: -
clone_size: many
v_call: TRBV5-6

cdr3_aa: CASSFGHGQNSGNTIYF
cdr3_nt: TGTGCCAGCAGCTTTGGCCACGGACAGAACTCTGGAAACACCATATATTTT
j_call: TRBJ1-3
d_call: -
clone_size: -
v_call: TRBV7-2

cdr3_aa: CASSPDSTYGYTF
cdr3_nt: TGTGCCAGCTCACCAGACAGTACTTATGGCTACACCTTC
j_call: TRBJ1-2
d_call: -
clone_size: many
v_call: TRBV18

cdr3_aa: CASSRQNSPLHF
cdr3_nt: TGTGCCAGCAGTCGACAGAATTCACCCCTCCACTTT
j_call: TRBJ1-6
d_call: -
clone_size: many
v_call: TRBV6-2/TRBV6-3

cdr3_aa: CASSLANTGELFF
cdr3_nt: TGTGCCAGCAGCTTGGCCAACACCGGGGAGCTGTTTTTT
j_call: TRBJ2-2
d_call: -
clone_size: medium-sized
v_call: TRBV28

cdr3_aa: CASSLFGADTQYF
cdr3_nt: TGTGCCAGCAGCCTCTTCGGGGCAGATACGCAGTATTTT
j_call: TRBJ2-3
d_call: -
clone_size: many
v_call: TRBV5-5

cdr3_aa: CASSPDSGVQYF
cdr3_nt: TGTGCCAGCAGTCCCGATAGCGGGGTACAGTATTTT
j_call: TRBJ2-3
d_call: TRBD2
clone_size: many
v_call: TRBV12-3/TRBV12-4

cdr3_aa: CASSAASGPSSEQYF
cdr3_nt: TGTGCCAGCAGTGCCGCTAGCGGGCCCTCATCCGAGCAGTACTTC
j_call: TRBJ2-7
d_call: TRBD2
clone_size: few
v_call: TRBV12-3/TRBV12-4

cdr3_aa: CASSLGDRGSSGYTF
cdr3_nt: TGTGCCAGCAGCTTAGGCGACAGGGGGTCGTCAGGCTACACCTTC
j_call: TRBJ1-2
d_call: TRBD1
clone_size: few
v_call: TRBV7-6

cdr3_aa: CASSPLFGQAHETQYF
cdr3_nt: TGTGCCAGCTCACCCCTCTTCGGGCAGGCCCATGAGACCCAGTACTTC
j_call: TRBJ2-5
d_call: -
clone_size: few
v_call: TRBV18

cdr3_aa: CASSPRDEHYEQYF
cdr3_nt: TGTGCCAGCAGCCCCAGGGACGAACACTACGAGCAGTACTTC
j_call: TRBJ2-7
d_call: -
clone_size: many
v_call: TRBV6-1

cdr3_aa: CASSPRDPLNEQFF
cdr3_nt: TGTGCCAGCAGCCCCCGGGACCCTCTCAATGAGCAGTTCTTC
j_call: TRBJ2-1
d_call: -
clone_size: many
v_call: TRBV7-9

cdr3_aa: CSARDVGESTDTQYF
cdr3_nt: TGCAGTGCTAGAGATGTAGGCGAGAGCACAGATACGCAGTATTTT
j_call: TRBJ2-3
d_call: -
clone_size: many
v_call: TRBV20-1

cdr3_aa: CAWSLGNPNQPQHF
cdr3_nt: TGTGCCTGGAGTTTGGGGAACCCAAATCAGCCCCAGCATTTT
j_call: TRBJ1-5
d_call: -
clone_size: -
v_call: TRBV30

cdr3_aa: CASSRQGAAYTEAFF
cdr3_nt: TGTGCCAGCAGCCGACAGGGGGCGGCTTACACTGAAGCTTTCTTT
j_call: TRBJ1-1
d_call: TRBD1
clone_size: -
v_call: TRBV7-2

cdr3_aa: CASNRTGLADTGELFF
cdr3_nt: TGTGCCAGCAACCGGACGGGACTAGCGGACACCGGGGAGCTGTTTTTT
j_call: TRBJ2-2
d_call: TRBD2
clone_size: many
v_call: TRBV28

cdr3_aa: CASSVPVEQFF
cdr3_nt: TGTGCCAGCAGTGTACCTGTTGAGCAGTTCTTC
j_call: TRBJ2-1
d_call: -
clone_size: few
v_call: TRBV2

cdr3_aa: CAIRSSLTSYEQYF
cdr3_nt: TGTGCCATCAGGTCTAGCTTGACCTCCTACGAGCAGTACTTC
j_call: TRBJ2-7
d_call: -
clone_size: many
v_call: TRBV10-3

cdr3_aa: CASSLMSRGGYTF
cdr3_nt: TGTGCCAGCAGTTTAATGAGTCGAGGCGGCTACACCTTC
j_call: TRBJ1-2
d_call: -
clone_size: -
v_call: TRBV28

cdr3_aa: CASSLSLGLSSYNEQFF
cdr3_nt: TGTGCCAGCAGTTTATCGCTAGGGTTAAGCTCCTACAATGAGCAGTTCTTC
j_call: TRBJ2-1
d_call: -
clone_size: few
v_call: TRBV28

cdr3_aa: CASNEVYSNQPQHF
cdr3_nt: TGTGCCAGCAACGAGGTTTATAGCAATCAGCCCCAGCATTTT
j_call: TRBJ1-5
d_call: -
clone_size: many
v_call: TRBV28

cdr3_aa: CASSSPGLAGSIVLYEQYF
cdr3_nt: TGTGCCAGCAGTTCGCCGGGACTAGCGGGATCTATCGTCCTCTACGAGCAGTACTTC
j_call: TRBJ2-7
d_call: TRBD2
clone_size: few
v_call: TRBV27

cdr3_aa: CATRTASTDTQYF
cdr3_nt: TGTGCCACCAGAACCGCTAGCACAGATACGCAGTATTTT
j_call: TRBJ2-3
d_call: -
clone_size: -
v_call: TRBV15

cdr3_aa: CATSRDRGGYTF
cdr3_nt: TGTGCCACCAGCAGAGATCGGGGCGGCTACACCTTC
j_call: TRBJ1-2
d_call: -
clone_size: few
v_call: TRBV15

cdr3_aa: CSAIAGRPNTEAFF
cdr3_nt: TGCAGTGCTATCGCGGGGAGACCGAACACTGAAGCTTTCTTT
j_call: TRBJ1-1
d_call: -
clone_size: -
v_call: TRBV20-1